The present TCR beta chain was sequenced within a study of blood T cells in healthy people across ages. From germline, CDR1 is DFQATT and CDR2 SNEGSKA (reference sequence). This CDR3 is 15 amino acids long. V lost 1 base and J lost 1; bases outside the gene matches: 6. The use of a sample-barcoded 5' primer and a J-beta primer mix characterized a second PCR of roughly 6 to 12 cycles. A template-switch adaptor that had 12 random nucleotides put a tag on each cDNA molecule. TCRdb reanalysed the 5' RACE reads using MiXCR and keeps one entry per CDR3 protein. The table lists fewer than 700,000 distinct CDR3 sequences, 40% to 45% of them singletons. This clonotype was counted ten times or more.

The chain links TRBV20-1 to TRBJ2-7; 8 bases fit TRBD1. The sequenced sample was blood. The sequence was obtained from a man older than 75 in good health. CDR3 in DNA: TGCAGTGCTAGAGGGGGGGACAGGTTATCCTACGAGCAGTACTTC. It is translated as CSARGGDRLSYEQYF.